This record concerns one TCR beta chain sequence. The data were taken from a study of blood T cell repertoires in COVID-19. This CDR3 region has 17 residues. V shed 2 bases, J shed 7 bases, and the junction held 15 bases outside the gene matches. Sequencing was performed with immunoSEQ multiplex PCR; in TCRdb, only in-frame clones are kept and a portion is missing. The sample contains about 140,000 clones, around 79% of which appear only once. This TCR was recovered from a man aged 55 to 70 with acute or convalescent COVID-19. Sequenced: peripheral blood. The chain recombines TRBV5-3 with TRBJ2-1, with TRBD2 identical over 7 bases. TRBV5-3 is designated an ORF whose function remains uncertain. DNA for the CDR3: TGTGCCAGAAGCTTTCCCCGGACTAGAAGGGCGGGGAATGAGCAGTTCTTC. It translates to CARSFPRTRRAGNEQFF.